This T cell receptor beta chain was observed in a study of blood T cell repertoires in COVID-19 (dated by TCRdb to the early 2020s). In the study overall: The collaborator samples originated in the United States, Italy and Spain and spanned the acute and convalescent phases of COVID-19. Where HLA class I and class II types were available, the types were taken from metadata supplied by the sample provider, not from assay-based typing. The repertoires were released in a freely available public database intended as a resource for research on the immune response to SARS-CoV-2. The prospective study material was composed of cDNA or gDNA derived from T cells, B-cell-depleted T cells, or PBMCs. Deeply sampled blood TCRbeta repertoires from subjects exposed to, actively infected with, or recovered from COVID-19 were included in the dataset. The samples were drawn from the first 160 participants of the ongoing ImmuneRACE study and from 1,254 subjects provided by 6 global collaborators. Nearly every sample came with metadata listing a de-identified subject ID, COVID-19 status, age in years and sex. Paper-wide results and their limitations: The quantity of clinical and demographic metadata differed by source and by participant and was supplied without curation.

As concerns this clone: The specificity of this receptor is unknown. No base qualities exist here, and no much larger clone lies one base off it.

From cysteine to phenylalanine, the CDR3 is 12 amino acids long. Only the CDR3 DNA stays, 36 bases, in frame from base 1. V and J lose 7 bases and 6 bases, and a span of 12 bases separates them. From a lookup of the germline V gene, CDR1 and CDR2 are MNHEY and SVGAGI. Whole blood was collected in K2EDTA tubes by collaborating institutions according to the institutions' own protocols. For TCRbeta analysis, collaborator samples were shipped as frozen whole blood, as isolated PBMCs, or as DNA extracted from either sample type. TCRbeta CDR3 regions were amplified from genomic DNA by means of the immunoSEQ Assay, a bias-controlled multiplex PCR. In the paper's pipeline: Within the assay, amplification of reference gene primers was used to estimate how many nucleated cells each sample contained. To quantify the absolute abundance of each unique TCRbeta CDR3 rearrangement, sequence reads were collapsed and filtered. For each sample, productive Simpson clonality was calculated as the square root of Simpson's diversity index over productive rearrangements. The table was pulled from immuneACCESS by TCRdb, which kept in-frame rearrangements only. Such tables lose some clones; where checked, under half of the loss comes from unresolved V genes, and the rest has no known cause. The V and J calls and the clone size are those of that table, but D and trimming were determined from the DNA. The sample includes 260,000 or so clones, with around 82% observed a single time. Around 9.2% of the sample is held by the ten biggest clonotypes.

This receptor was taken from a human donor in a cohort sampled during active COVID-19. The sequenced sample consisted of peripheral blood. Recombination linked TRBV6-5 to TRBJ1-2, with an unclear D gene assignment. The CDR3 sequence is CASTTTGNGYTF. The DNA reads as follows: TGTGCCAGCACAACCACCGGGAATGGCTACACCTTC.